The 31 T cell receptor beta chains listed next were all sequenced from one sample in a study of cytomegalovirus exposure and HLA in healthy donors. Researchers ran the PCR with 60 Vbeta and 13 Jbeta primers. The table came from immunoSEQ multiplex PCR; TCRdb's copy has only in-frame clones and leaves some out. The sample includes approximately 160,000 clones, 60% to 80% of them seen just once. The sample was PBMCs. The receptors derive from a male donor in good health and CMV-seronegative.

The chain joins TRBV9 to TRBJ2-1; TRBD1 is a possible D gene (7 bases). V was trimmed by 2 bases and J by 2 bases, leaving 14 bases between them. Germline-derived CDR1 and CDR2 are SGDLS and YYNGEE. CDR3 length: 16 residues. DNA for the CDR3: TGTGCCAGCAGCGTTGGAGGGGGCGGCCCCTACAATGAGCAGTTCTTC. Its protein is CASSVGGGGPYNEQFF.

V is TRBV5-5 and J is TRBJ2-1; 9 bases are shared with TRBD1. The CDR3 is 15 amino acids. With 0 bases clipped from V and 3 bases from J, the junction kept 1 base outside the gene matches. Germline CDR1 is SGHKS and CDR2 is YYEKEE (reference sequence). CDR3 nucleotides: TGTGCCAGCAGCTTGGGACAGGGGGTCTACAATGAGCAGTTCTTC. Translating gives CASSLGQGVYNEQFF.

This rearrangement joins TRBV5-6 to TRBJ2-5; 11 bases agree with TRBD1. V lost 2 bases to trimming and J lost 5 bases; unmatched junction nucleotides: 8. The CDR3 has 16 amino acids. Germline values: CDR1 SGHDT, CDR2 YYEEEE. CDR3 nucleotide sequence: TGTGCCAGCAGCTTTGGACAGGGGGCGCGTCGGGAGACCCAGTACTTC. Its translation is CASSFGQGARRETQYF.

This clone turned up a few times. This chain connects TRBV7-9 to TRBJ1-6; weak D call: TRBD1 (5 bases). CDR1 SEHNR and CDR2 FQNEAQ come from the germline V gene (reference sequence). Trimming removed 5 bases at V and 7 bases at J, with 15 bases between. There are 15 residues in the CDR3. This CDR3 reads CASSPQGVQNSPLHF. The CDR3 DNA reads as TGTGCCAGCAGCCCCCAAGGGGTCCAAAATTCACCCCTCCACTTT.

The rearrangement uses TRBV6-4 and TRBJ1-1; D is unclear. The germline gives CDR1 MRHNA, CDR2 SNTAGT. Trimming removed 4 bases from V and 1 base from J, with 13 bases in between. The CDR3 length is 15 residues. CDR3 loop: CASSVAGLGNTEAFF. The CDR3 DNA is TGTGCCAGCAGTGTTGCCGGGTTAGGGAACACTGAAGCTTTCTTT.

In this sample, this clone turned up once. This chain joins TRBV11-3 and TRBJ1-6; D remains ambiguous. CDR1 SGHNT and CDR2 YENEEA come from the germline V gene. V gave up 3 bases and J gave up 9 bases, with 24 bases separating them. This CDR3 has 18 amino acids. The CDR3 loop reads CASSFSVWRPKRVSPLHF. The CDR3, as DNA: TGTGCCAGCAGCTTTAGCGTATGGAGGCCGAAACGGGTTTCACCCCTCCACTTT.

V gene TRBV19 combines with J gene TRBJ2-6; 10 bases fit TRBD1. This CDR3 is 18 amino acids long. Germline CDR1 is LNHDA and CDR2 is SQIVND (reference sequence). V trimming: 1 base; J trimming: 5 bases; junction bases outside the gene matches: 8. The CDR3 DNA is TGTGCCAGTAGTATAGGGTGGGACAGGGGAGAGTGGGCCAACGTCCTGACTTTC. This sequence encodes CASSIGWDRGEWANVLTF.

The V gene is TRBV7-2, the J gene TRBJ1-4, with D possibly TRBD1 on 5 matching bases. The CDR3 runs 16 residues. Germline V lookup: CDR1 SGHTA, CDR2 FQGNSA. The V gene lost 3 bases and the J gene lost 7 bases, with 18 bases spanning the gap. As DNA, the CDR3 is TGTGCCAGCAGCTTTAATGCACCAGGGATGGGTGAAAAACTGTTTTTT. This gives the protein CASSFNAPGMGEKLFF. Full variable domain (rest looked up from reference TRBV7-2 and TRBJ1-4): GAGVSQSPSNKVTEKGKDVELRCDPISGHTALYWYRQSLGQGLEFLIYFQGNSAPDKSGLPSDRFSAERTGGSVSTLTIQRTQQEDSAVYLCASSFNAPGMGEKLFFGSGTQLSVL.

The chain employs TRBV7-9 and TRBJ1-2; 7 nucleotides agree with TRBD1. The germline gives CDR1 SEHNR, CDR2 FQNEAQ (reference sequence). The V gene end was trimmed by 1 base and the J gene end by 7 bases; junction bases not matched to a gene: 15. The CDR3 runs 17 residues. CDR3 amino acids: CASSLGTGHERFGGYTF. The CDR3 nucleotides are TGTGCCAGCAGCTTAGGGACAGGCCATGAACGCTTTGGTGGCTACACCTTC.

The V and J genes are TRBV5-1 and TRBJ1-1; possible D gene TRBD1, 5 bases. Between the trimmed V and J ends, which lost 0 bases and 6 bases, there was a span of 12 bases. The germline V gene encodes CDR1 SGHRS and CDR2 YFSETQ. This CDR3 spans 14 amino acids. CDR3 DNA sequence: TGCGCCAGCAGCTTGGCCTCTAGACAGCCTGAAGCTTTCTTT. Translated, it gives CASSLASRQPEAFF.

The rearrangement uses TRBV5-1 and TRBJ2-1, with 8 positions matching TRBD1. The CDR3 runs 14 residues. The germline gives CDR1 SGHRS, CDR2 YFSETQ. J gave up 7 bases and V 6 bases, and 9 bases lay outside the gene matches. CDR3 DNA sequence: TGCGCCAGCAAGGACAGGGTCTTTACAAATGAGCAGTTCTTC. As protein: CASKDRVFTNEQFF.

The chain carries TRBV5-1 and TRBJ1-2; 9 bases are a match to TRBD1. Per the germline V gene, CDR1 is SGHRS and CDR2 is YFSETQ. The CDR3 consists of 14 residues. With 3 bases clipped from V and 8 bases from J, the junction kept 8 bases outside the gene matches. The CDR3 DNA follows: TGCGCCAGCAGCTCCGATTTGACAGGGGGAGGCTACACCTTC. Amino acids: CASSSDLTGGGYTF.

The chain carries TRBV21-1 and TRBJ2-1; the table's D call of TRBD2 was not tested on the DNA. TRBV21-1 is a pseudogene. This CDR3 region has 16 residues. This chain's CDR3 is CASSKVGGSSYNEQFF. Here the CDR3 DNA reads TGTGCCAGCAGCAAAGTGGGCGGGTCTTCCTACAATGAGCAGTTCTTC.

The rearrangement joins TRBV9 to TRBJ1-6; D gene ambiguous. The V gene lost 0 bases and the J gene lost 10 bases, with 11 bases spanning the gap. The CDR3 is 14 residues long. The V gene's germline CDR1 is SGDLS and CDR2 YYNGEE. The CDR3: CASSVGALGSPLHF. The CDR3 DNA reads TGTGCCAGCAGCGTAGGGGCCCTTGGGTCACCCCTCCACTTT.

The DNA of the CDR3 is TGTGCCAGTAGTATAGGGGGAGATGAAAAACTGTTTTTT. It yields the protein CASSIGGDEKLFF. The rearrangement links TRBV19 to TRBJ1-4; D remains unclear. This CDR3 is 13 amino acids long. V was shortened by 1 base and J by 6 bases, with 6 bases between the two germline ends. The germline gives CDR1 LNHDA, CDR2 SQIVND (reference sequence).

The J gene is TRBJ2-5, the V gene TRBV27; 7 bases map to TRBD1. The DNA end is more similar to TRBJ2-7, so the J call may be wrong. The CDR3 spans 15 residues. Looked up from germline, CDR1 is MNHEY and CDR2 is SMNVEV (reference sequence). The CDR3 region is CASSLTGTEPYEQYF. CDR3 in DNA: TGTGCCAGCAGTTTAACCGGGACAGAGCCCTACGAGCAGTACTTC.

The DNA of the CDR3 is TGTGCCAGCAGCCCAAAGCGGCCCTCTAACTATGGCTACACCTTC. This sequence encodes CASSPKRPSNYGYTF. The chain is built from TRBV5-4 and TRBJ1-2; no clear D. V lost 4 bases, J lost 0 bases, and 13 bases lay in between. This CDR3 has 15 residues. Germline lookup yields CDR1 SGHNT and CDR2 YYREEE (reference sequence).

The chain has TRBV14 and TRBJ2-1; a possible D gene is TRBD2 (5 bases). The length of the CDR3 is 13 residues. Germline CDR1 SGHDN, CDR2 FVKESK. Trimming left V 1 base short and J 6 bases short, with 7 bases between. The CDR3 loop is CASSQGGPNEQFF. The CDR3 bases are TGTGCCAGCAGCCAAGGCGGGCCCAATGAGCAGTTCTTC.

The rearrangement uses TRBV25-1 and TRBJ2-5; D perhaps matches TRBD2 (6 bases). Trimming took off 6 bases at V and 5 bases at J, with 22 bases between the two ends. There are 16 residues in the CDR3. CDR1 MGHDK and CDR2 SYGVNS come from the germline V gene. The CDR3 spells CASSPKGTSGVETQYF. CDR3 coding DNA: TGTGCCAGCAGCCCAAAAGGGACTTCGGGTGTGGAGACCCAGTACTTC.

The chain joins TRBV29-1 to TRBJ2-5; perhaps TRBD2 as D (5 bases). This CDR3 spans 13 amino acids. CDR1 SQVTM and CDR2 ANQGSEA come from the germline V gene. With 7 bases removed from V and 2 bases from J, the gap between germline ends came to 14 bases. CDR3 bases: TGCAGCGCTCAAAGACCGGGGCAAGAGACCCAGTACTTC. Residues: CSAQRPGQETQYF.

The chain combines TRBV7-9 with TRBJ2-3; 9 bases line up with TRBD2. Germline V lookup: CDR1 SEHNR, CDR2 FQNEAQ (reference sequence). This CDR3 spans 15 amino acids. The V gene end was trimmed by 5 bases and the J gene end by 4 bases; junction bases not matched to a gene: 7. Written as DNA, the CDR3 is TGTGCCAGCAGCCCCGGGGTAGCGGGGGCAGATACGCAGTATTTT. This translates into CASSPGVAGADTQYF.

Notes on this clone: An end of the junction does not agree with germline; a read error may underlie this. V usage is TRBV7-9 and J usage is TRBJ2-5, with D perhaps TRBD2 (7 bases). Germline CDR1 reads SEHNR; CDR2 reads FQNEAQ (reference sequence). The CDR3 is made up of 15 amino acids. The CDR3 here is CSSSLGGGARETQYF. The CDR3 region has the DNA TGTTCCAGCAGCTTAGGCGGGGGCGCGAGGGAGACCCAGTACTTC.

The table lists this clone with a count of one. The chain joins TRBV10-3 to TRBJ1-6, with 8 bases that match TRBD1. The CDR3 loop spans 15 amino acids. Looked up from germline, CDR1 is ENHRY and CDR2 is SYGVKD. Losses at the gene ends were 10 bases for V and 0 bases for J; bases not matched to a gene: 5. This CDR3 reads CATRTGSSYNSPLHF. The CDR3 bases are TGTGCCACCCGGACAGGGAGCTCCTATAATTCACCCCTCCACTTT.

In this sample, this clone turned up once. This rearrangement joins TRBV5-6 to TRBJ1-3, with TRBD1 identical over 9 bases. Germline V lookup: CDR1 SGHDT, CDR2 YYEEEE. Germline trimming cut 3 bases from V and 0 bases from J; bases unmatched to any gene: 10. The CDR3 has 18 residues. CDR3: CASSSGTGSGHSGNTIYF. The CDR3 bases are TGTGCCAGCAGCTCCGGGACAGGGTCGGGGCACTCTGGAAACACCATATATTTT.

The chain recombines TRBV9 with TRBJ2-3; D is possibly TRBD2 (6 bases). From germline, CDR1 is SGDLS and CDR2 YYNGEE. The CDR3 is made up of 13 amino acids. Trimming shortened V by 3 bases and J by 6 bases, and 11 bases separated the two germline ends. In DNA, the CDR3 is TGTGCCAGCAGCGGACTAGGAGACGATACGCAGTATTTT. This encodes CASSGLGDDTQYF.

In DNA form, the CDR3 reads TGTGCCAGCAGCCACATTAACTCAGGGAGGGACACTGAAGCTTTCTTT. Its translation: CASSHINSGRDTEAFF. This sequence joins TRBV5-6 and TRBJ1-1; the D gene is possibly TRBD1 (5 bases). The CDR3 runs 16 residues. Germline values: CDR1 SGHDT, CDR2 YYEEEE. The V end was cut by 4 bases, the J end by 3 bases, with 19 bases between.

The chain carries TRBV5-1 and TRBJ1-1; D gene uncertain. The length of the CDR3 is 14 residues. V was shortened by 2 bases and J by 0 bases, with 8 bases between the two germline ends. From germline, CDR1 is SGHRS and CDR2 YFSETQ. The CDR3 sequence: CASSLNTVNTEAFF. CDR3 bases: TGCGCCAGCAGCTTAAATACGGTGAACACTGAAGCTTTCTTT. The whole variable domain, filled in from reference TRBV5-1 and TRBJ1-1, reads KAGVTQTPRYLIKTRGQQVTLSCSPISGHRSVSWYQQTPGQGLQFLFEYFSETQRNKGNFPGRFSGRQFSNSRSEMNVSTLELGDSALYLCASSLNTVNTEAFFGQGTRLTVV.

J is TRBJ1-2 and V is TRBV14, with D possibly being TRBD1 (5 bases). Per germline, CDR1 SGHDN and CDR2 FVKESK. This CDR3 is built from 16 residues. With 0 bases removed from V and 5 bases from J, the gap between germline ends came to 16 bases. This chain's CDR3 is CASSQERFAGVYGYTF. The CDR3 DNA is TGTGCCAGCAGCCAAGAGAGATTCGCGGGGGTTTATGGCTACACCTTC.

The chain is built from TRBV2 and TRBJ2-3, with D possibly matching TRBD1 (6 bases). The germline V gene encodes CDR1 SNHLY and CDR2 FYNNEI. There are 14 residues in the CDR3. Trimming removed 8 bases at V and 2 bases at J, with 14 bases between. CDR3 DNA sequence: TGTGCCAGCCGGAACAGGGTCCCCACAGATACGCAGTATTTT. As protein: CASRNRVPTDTQYF.

This chain links TRBV5-4 with TRBJ2-5; TRBD2 is a possible D gene (6 bases). The CDR3 covers 12 residues. V lost 3 bases and J 4 bases, leaving 7 bases between the germline ends. Germline V gene sequence: CDR1 SGHNT, CDR2 YYREEE (reference sequence). CDR3 in amino acids: CASSSAGETQYF. The CDR3 DNA is TGTGCCAGCAGCTCAGCGGGAGAGACCCAGTACTTC.

The J gene is TRBJ1-6, the V gene TRBV19; 7 bases fit TRBD1. The V segment lost 8 bases and the J segment 9 bases; nucleotides outside the gene matches: 7. CDR3 length: 13 residues. Germline V gives CDR1 LNHDA, CDR2 SQIVND (reference sequence). The CDR3 reads CASVRGQGSPLHF. The CDR3 DNA reads TGTGCCAGTGTAAGGGGGCAAGGTTCACCCCTCCACTTT.